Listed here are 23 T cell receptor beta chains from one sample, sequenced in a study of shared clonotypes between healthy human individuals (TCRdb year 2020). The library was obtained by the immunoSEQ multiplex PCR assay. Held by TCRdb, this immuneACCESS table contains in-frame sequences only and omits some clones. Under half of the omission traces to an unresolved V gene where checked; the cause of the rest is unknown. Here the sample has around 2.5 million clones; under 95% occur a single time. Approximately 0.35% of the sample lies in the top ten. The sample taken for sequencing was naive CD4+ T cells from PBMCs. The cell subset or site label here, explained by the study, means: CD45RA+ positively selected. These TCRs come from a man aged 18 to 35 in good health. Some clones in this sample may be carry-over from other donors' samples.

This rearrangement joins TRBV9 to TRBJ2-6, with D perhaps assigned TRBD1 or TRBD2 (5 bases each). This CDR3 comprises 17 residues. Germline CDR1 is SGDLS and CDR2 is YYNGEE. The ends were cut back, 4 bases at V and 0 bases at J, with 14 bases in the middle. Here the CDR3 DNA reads TGTGCCAGCAGCCTACGGGACCTCTTCTCTGGGGCCAACGTCCTGACTTTC. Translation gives CASSLRDLFSGANVLTF.

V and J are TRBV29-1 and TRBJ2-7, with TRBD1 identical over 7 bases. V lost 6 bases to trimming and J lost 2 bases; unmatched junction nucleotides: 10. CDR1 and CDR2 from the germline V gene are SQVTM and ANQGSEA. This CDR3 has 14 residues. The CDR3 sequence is CSVRRGLEPYEQYF. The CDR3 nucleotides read TGCAGCGTGCGAAGGGGGCTAGAGCCCTACGAGCAGTACTTC.

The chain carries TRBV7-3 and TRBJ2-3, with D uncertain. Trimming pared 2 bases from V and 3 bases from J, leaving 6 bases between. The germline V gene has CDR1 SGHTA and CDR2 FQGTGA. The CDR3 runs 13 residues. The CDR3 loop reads CASSLEPTDTQYF. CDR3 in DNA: TGTGCCAGCAGCTTAGAACCTACAGATACGCAGTATTTT.

Here the CDR3 reads CASSVAGESYSYEQYF. The DNA for the CDR3 is TGTGCCAGCAGCGTAGCGGGAGAGTCCTATTCCTACGAGCAGTACTTC. This chain links TRBV9 with TRBJ2-7; D is perhaps TRBD2 (6 bases). Germline loops: CDR1 SGDLS, CDR2 YYNGEE. The CDR3 spans 16 residues. The V and J ends lost 0 bases and 1 base respectively, with 14 bases between them.

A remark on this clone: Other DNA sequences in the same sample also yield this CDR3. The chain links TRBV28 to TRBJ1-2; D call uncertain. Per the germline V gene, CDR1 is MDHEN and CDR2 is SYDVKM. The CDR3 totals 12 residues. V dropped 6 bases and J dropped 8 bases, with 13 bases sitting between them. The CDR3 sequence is CASSLGVGGYTF. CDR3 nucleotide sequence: TGTGCCAGCAGCCTTGGGGTTGGAGGCTACACCTTC.

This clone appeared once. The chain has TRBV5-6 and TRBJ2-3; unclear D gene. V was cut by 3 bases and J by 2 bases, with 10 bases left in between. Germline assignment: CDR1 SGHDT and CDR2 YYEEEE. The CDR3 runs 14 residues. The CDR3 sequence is CASSSFGYTDTQYF. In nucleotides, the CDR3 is TGTGCCAGCAGCTCTTTCGGTTACACAGATACGCAGTATTTT. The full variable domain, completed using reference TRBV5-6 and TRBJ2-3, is DAGVTQSPTHLIKTRGQQVTLRCSPKSGHDTVSWYQQALGQGPQFIFQYYEEEERQRGNFPDRFSGHQFPNYSSELNVNALLLGDSALYLCASSSFGYTDTQYFGPGTRLTVL.

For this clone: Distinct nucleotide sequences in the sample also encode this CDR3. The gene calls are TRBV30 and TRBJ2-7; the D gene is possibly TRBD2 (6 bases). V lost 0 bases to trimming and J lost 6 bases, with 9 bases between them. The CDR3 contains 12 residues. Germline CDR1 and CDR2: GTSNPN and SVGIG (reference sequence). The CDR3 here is CAWSVGGPEQYF. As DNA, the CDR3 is TGTGCCTGGAGTGTCGGAGGGCCCGAGCAGTACTTC.

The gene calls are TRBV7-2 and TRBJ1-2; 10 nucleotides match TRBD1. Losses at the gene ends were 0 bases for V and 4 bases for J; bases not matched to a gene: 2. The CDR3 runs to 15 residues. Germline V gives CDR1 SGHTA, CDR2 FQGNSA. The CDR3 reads CASSLADRGAYGYTF. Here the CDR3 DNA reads TGTGCCAGCAGCTTAGCGGACAGGGGGGCCTATGGCTACACCTTC.

The CDR3 sequence is CAISDRGNEQFF. CDR3 coding DNA: TGTGCCATCAGTGATCGAGGGAACGAGCAGTTCTTC. The chain joins TRBV10-3 to TRBJ2-1; possible D gene TRBD2, 5 bases. Germline assignment: CDR1 ENHRY and CDR2 SYGVKD. V lost 3 bases to trimming and J lost 10 bases, with 10 bases between them. The CDR3 covers 12 residues.

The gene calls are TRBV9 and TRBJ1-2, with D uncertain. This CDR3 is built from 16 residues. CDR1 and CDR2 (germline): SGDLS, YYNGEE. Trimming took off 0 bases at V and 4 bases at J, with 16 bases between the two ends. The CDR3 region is CASSVAPLSGSYGYTF. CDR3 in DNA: TGTGCCAGCAGCGTAGCCCCCCTATCAGGCTCCTATGGCTACACCTTC. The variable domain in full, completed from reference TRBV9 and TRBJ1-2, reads DSGVTQTPKHLITATGQRVTLRCSPRSGDLSVYWYQQSLDQGLQFLIQYYNGEERAKGNILERFSAQQFPDLHSELNLSSLELGDSALYFCASSVAPLSGSYGYTFGSGTRLTVV.

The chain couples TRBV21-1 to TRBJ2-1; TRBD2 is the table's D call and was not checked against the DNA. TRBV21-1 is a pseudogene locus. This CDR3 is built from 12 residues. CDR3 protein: CASSYHPGGEFF. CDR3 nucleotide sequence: TGTGCCAGCAGCTACCACCCCGGGGGGGAGTTCTTC.

CDR3 in DNA: TGTGCCACCCAGGGGTCAACCACCGGGGAGCTGTTTTTT. This encodes CATQGSTTGELFF. The V gene is TRBV28, the J gene TRBJ2-2, with D perhaps TRBD1 (6 bases). This CDR3 contains 13 residues. The germline V and J ends were trimmed by 10 bases and 4 bases, with 13 bases remaining between them. CDR1 and CDR2 from the germline V gene are MDHEN and SYDVKM.

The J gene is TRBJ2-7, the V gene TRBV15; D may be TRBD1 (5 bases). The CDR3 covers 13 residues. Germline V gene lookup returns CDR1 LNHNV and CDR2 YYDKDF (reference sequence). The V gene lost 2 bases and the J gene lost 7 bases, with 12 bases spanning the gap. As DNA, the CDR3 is TGTGCCACCAGCAGATCCTCCGACAGTGAGCAGTACTTC. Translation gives CATSRSSDSEQYF.

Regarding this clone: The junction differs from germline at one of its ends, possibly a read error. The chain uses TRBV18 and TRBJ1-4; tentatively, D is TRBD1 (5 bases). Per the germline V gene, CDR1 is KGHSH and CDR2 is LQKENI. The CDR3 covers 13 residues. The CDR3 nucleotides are TGTGCCAGCTCACCACAGAGGGACGAGGGGCCGCTTTTT. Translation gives CASSPQRDEGPLF.

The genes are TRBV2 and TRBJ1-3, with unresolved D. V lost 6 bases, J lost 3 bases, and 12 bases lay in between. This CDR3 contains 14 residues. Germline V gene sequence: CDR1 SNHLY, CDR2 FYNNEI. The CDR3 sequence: CASRLGAGGNTIYF. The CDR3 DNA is TGTGCCAGCAGGTTGGGCGCCGGTGGAAACACCATATATTTT.

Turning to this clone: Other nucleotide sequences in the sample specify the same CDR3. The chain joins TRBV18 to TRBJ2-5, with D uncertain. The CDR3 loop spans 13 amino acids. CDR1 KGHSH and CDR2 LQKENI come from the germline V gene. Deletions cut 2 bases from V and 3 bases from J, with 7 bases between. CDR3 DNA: TGTGCCAGCTCACCAGGGATAGAAGAGACCCAGTACTTC. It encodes CASSPGIEETQYF.

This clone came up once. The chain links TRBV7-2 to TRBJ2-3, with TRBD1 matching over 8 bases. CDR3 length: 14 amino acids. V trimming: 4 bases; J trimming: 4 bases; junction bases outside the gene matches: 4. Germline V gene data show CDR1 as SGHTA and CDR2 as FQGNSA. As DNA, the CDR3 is TGTGCCAGCAGCTCGACAGGGGCCCCAGATACGCAGTATTTT. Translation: CASSSTGAPDTQYF.

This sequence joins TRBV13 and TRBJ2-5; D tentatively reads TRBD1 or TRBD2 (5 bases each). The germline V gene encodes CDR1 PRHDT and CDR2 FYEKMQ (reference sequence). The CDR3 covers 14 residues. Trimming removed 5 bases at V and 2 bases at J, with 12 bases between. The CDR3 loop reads CASSRPGRQETQYF. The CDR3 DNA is TGTGCCAGCAGCAGGCCGGGACGGCAAGAGACCCAGTACTTC.

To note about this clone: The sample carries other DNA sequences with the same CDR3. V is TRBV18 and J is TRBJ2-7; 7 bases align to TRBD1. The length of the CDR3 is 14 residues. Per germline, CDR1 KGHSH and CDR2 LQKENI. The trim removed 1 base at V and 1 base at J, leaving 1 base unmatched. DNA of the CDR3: TGTGCCAGCTCACCACAGACAGGGTCCTACGAGCAGTACTTC. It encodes CASSPQTGSYEQYF. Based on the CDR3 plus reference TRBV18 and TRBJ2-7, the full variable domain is NAGVMQNPRHLVRRRGQEARLRCSPMKGHSHVYWYRQLPEEGLKFMVYLQKENIIDESGMPKERFSAEFPKEGPSILRIQQVVRGDSAAYFCASSPQTGSYEQYFGPGTRLTVT.

CDR3 bases: TGTGCCAGCAGCCCGGACGGGGGGTACTATGGCTACACCTTC. Protein product: CASSPDGGYYGYTF. The gene calls are TRBV7-3 and TRBJ1-2; TRBD1 might be the D (5 bases). CDR3 length: 14 amino acids. Trimming shortened V by 5 bases and J by 3 bases, and 13 bases separated the two germline ends. CDR1 is SGHTA and CDR2 is FQGTGA in the germline V gene.

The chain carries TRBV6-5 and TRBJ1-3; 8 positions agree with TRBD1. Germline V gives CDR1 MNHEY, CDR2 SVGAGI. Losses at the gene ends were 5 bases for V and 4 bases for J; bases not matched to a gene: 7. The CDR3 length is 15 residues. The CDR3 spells CASSTDRVRGNTIYF. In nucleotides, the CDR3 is TGTGCCAGCAGTACGGACAGGGTGAGAGGAAACACCATATATTTT.

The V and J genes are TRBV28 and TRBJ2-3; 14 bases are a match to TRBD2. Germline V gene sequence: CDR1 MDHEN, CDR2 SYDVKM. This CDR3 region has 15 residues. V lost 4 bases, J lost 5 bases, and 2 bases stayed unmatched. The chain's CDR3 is CASSWGLAGEDTQYF. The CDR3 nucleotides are TGTGCCAGCAGTTGGGGACTAGCGGGAGAAGATACGCAGTATTTT.

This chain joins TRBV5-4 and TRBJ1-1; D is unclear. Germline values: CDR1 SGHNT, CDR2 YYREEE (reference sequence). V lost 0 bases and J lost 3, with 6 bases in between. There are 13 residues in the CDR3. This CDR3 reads CASSLDADTEAFF. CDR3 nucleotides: TGTGCCAGCAGCTTGGATGCTGACACTGAAGCTTTCTTT.